The 23 T cell receptor beta chains in this list originate from one sample, sequenced in a study of T cell responses to AZD1222 COVID-19 vaccine. Assay used: immunoSEQ multiplex PCR; TCRdb lists only in-frame clones, some missing. The table has fewer than 150,000 clones, 87% seen once. Sequencing used peripheral blood, obtained on day 0 of AZD1222 vaccination. The receptors were gathered from an adult in good health.

The chain carries TRBV27 and TRBJ2-5; TRBD2 agrees at 10 bases. Trimming removed 5 bases from V and 5 bases from J; junction bases left unmatched: 11. Germline loops: CDR1 MNHEY, CDR2 SMNVEV (reference sequence). The CDR3 loop spans 16 amino acids. The CDR3 DNA sequence: TGTGCCAGCAGTCCTAGGGGGCTAGCGGGGGCGGAGACCCAGTACTTC. It yields the protein CASSPRGLAGAETQYF.

V usage is TRBV4-2 and J usage is TRBJ2-7; D ambiguous. V lost 1 base to trimming and J lost 3 bases, with 16 bases between them. This CDR3 is 16 amino acids long. Germline CDR1 is LGHNA and CDR2 is YNFKEQ. This CDR3 reads CASSQVQTSVYYEQYF. The CDR3 region has the DNA TGTGCCAGCAGCCAAGTACAGACAAGCGTCTACTACGAGCAGTACTTC.

V and J are TRBV27 and TRBJ1-6; 7 nucleotides align to TRBD1. The CDR3 loop spans 14 amino acids. Germline trimming cut 6 bases from V and 9 bases from J; bases unmatched to any gene: 8. Germline CDR1 and CDR2: MNHEY and SMNVEV (reference sequence). Written as DNA, the CDR3 is TGTGCCAGCAGCCGCGACAGGGCGAGTTCACCCCTCCACTTT. This encodes CASSRDRASSPLHF.

The chain links TRBV7-9 to TRBJ1-3; 9 nucleotides align to TRBD1. The germline V gene has CDR1 SEHNR and CDR2 FQNEAQ (reference sequence). The CDR3 is 15 residues long. V lost 5 bases to trimming and J lost 8 bases; unmatched junction nucleotides: 10. This CDR3 reads CASSANLNRGHTIYF. CDR3 in DNA: TGTGCCAGCAGCGCGAATCTGAACAGGGGGCACACCATATATTTT.

The genes are TRBV7-8 and TRBJ1-1; D unresolved. From germline, CDR1 is SGHVS and CDR2 FQNEAQ. The CDR3 spans 15 residues. V was trimmed by 1 base and J by 0 bases, leaving 9 bases between them. In DNA, the CDR3 is TGTGCCAGCAGCTTAGAACTCCTCCTGAACACTGAAGCTTTCTTT. Its translation is CASSLELLLNTEAFF. Full variable domain (rest looked up from reference TRBV7-8 and TRBJ1-1): GAGVSQSPRYKVAKRGQDVALRCDPISGHVSLFWYQQALGQGPEFLTYFQNEAQLDKSGLPSDRFFAERPEGSVSTLKIQRTQQEDSAVYLCASSLELLLNTEAFFGQGTRLTVV.

The chain is built from TRBV7-8 and TRBJ1-1; TRBD1 might be the D (6 bases). Trimming removed 5 bases from V and 7 bases from J, with 11 bases in between. This CDR3 is 12 amino acids long. In germline, CDR1 is SGHVS, CDR2 FQNEAQ. As DNA, the CDR3 is TGTGCCAGCAGCCTCAGGGGTCGTGAAGCTTTCTTT. Protein sequence: CASSLRGREAFF.

V usage is TRBV19 and J usage is TRBJ2-7; D is uncertain. V was cut by 3 bases and J by 3 bases, with 18 bases left in between. Germline CDR1 LNHDA, CDR2 SQIVND (reference sequence). The CDR3 sequence is 16 residues long. CDR3 in amino acids: CASSIESQAPLYEQYF. The CDR3, as DNA: TGTGCCAGTAGTATTGAATCCCAGGCCCCCCTCTACGAGCAGTACTTC.

This chain connects TRBV20-1 to TRBJ2-1; no clear D gene. Trimming removed 5 bases from V and 9 bases from J, with 11 bases in between. This CDR3 has 11 residues. Germline V gives CDR1 DFQATT, CDR2 SNEGSKA (reference sequence). The CDR3 DNA follows: TGCAGTGCTCCGGATCACAGTGAGCAGTTCTTC. Its translation is CSAPDHSEQFF.

The rearrangement links TRBV5-1 to TRBJ2-3; D call uncertain. The germline V gene has CDR1 SGHRS and CDR2 YFSETQ. CDR3 length equals 13 residues. The V end was cut by 2 bases, the J end by 4 bases, with 8 bases between. The CDR3 bases are TGCGCCAGCAGCTTTTATGAACCAGATACGCAGTATTTT. Protein product: CASSFYEPDTQYF.

This chain links TRBV19 with TRBJ2-4; TRBD2 agrees at 8 bases. The CDR3 has 14 residues. The ends lost 5 bases at V and 9 bases at J; junction bases unmatched: 9. Germline values: CDR1 LNHDA, CDR2 SQIVND (reference sequence). The CDR3 sequence is CASSPAGAPSIQYF. CDR3 nucleotides: TGTGCCAGTAGTCCAGCGGGGGCCCCAAGCATTCAGTACTTC.

The gene calls are TRBV6-6 and TRBJ1-1; 8 positions match TRBD1. There are 14 residues in the CDR3. The V segment lost 5 bases and the J segment 1 base; nucleotides outside the gene matches: 3. Germline-derived CDR1 and CDR2 are MNHNY and SVGAGI (reference sequence). The CDR3: CASSRTGGNTEAFF. Written as DNA, the CDR3 is TGTGCCAGCAGTAGAACAGGGGGGAACACTGAAGCTTTCTTT.

This clone appeared once. CDR3 nucleotide sequence: TGTGCCAGCAGTTATGACCGAGTCGGAGCTAACTATGGCTACACCTTC. It is translated as CASSYDRVGANYGYTF. V and J are TRBV6-9 and TRBJ1-2; no reliable D call. This CDR3 has 16 amino acids. Germline V lookup: CDR1 MNHGY, CDR2 SVAAGI. V was clipped by 2 bases and J by 0 bases, with 13 bases between them.

The chain has TRBV6-5 and TRBJ2-3; 7 nucleotides line up with TRBD1. CDR1 is MNHEY, CDR2 SVGAGI, per germline. V was pared by 6 bases and J by 6 bases, with 3 bases of the junction left unmatched. The CDR3 runs to 12 residues. The CDR3 nucleotides are TGTGCCAGCAGCTTACAGGGGGATACGCAGTATTTT. This codes for CASSLQGDTQYF.

This rearrangement joins TRBV5-1 to TRBJ2-4; TRBD2 aligns across 8 bases. The germline V gene has CDR1 SGHRS and CDR2 YFSETQ. V trimming: 0 bases; J trimming: 5 bases; junction bases outside the gene matches: 4. This CDR3 contains 15 residues. CDR3 amino acids: CASSLAGGPENIQYF. In DNA, the CDR3 is TGCGCCAGCAGCTTGGCGGGGGGGCCGGAAAACATTCAGTACTTC.

The chain is built from TRBV9 and TRBJ2-1; 8 nucleotides agree with TRBD1. The V segment lost 10 bases and the J segment 6 bases; nucleotides outside the gene matches: 9. Germline V gives CDR1 SGDLS, CDR2 YYNGEE. CDR3 size: 13 residues. In DNA, the CDR3 is TGTGCCTCGGACAGGGAAAGTAGCAATGAGCAGTTCTTC. Amino acid sequence: CASDRESSNEQFF.

The V call is TRBV28, the J call TRBJ2-7; 8 bases are shared with TRBD2. The V gene's germline CDR1 is MDHEN and CDR2 SYDVKM. Germline trimming cut 5 bases from V and 4 bases from J; bases unmatched to any gene: 10. CDR3 length: 15 amino acids. The CDR3: CASSRRGASGYEQYF. In nucleotides, the CDR3 is TGTGCCAGCAGTCGTAGGGGTGCTAGCGGGTACGAGCAGTACTTC.

The chain joins TRBV9 to TRBJ2-2; D not certain. From germline, CDR1 is SGDLS and CDR2 YYNGEE. With 1 base removed from V and 3 bases from J, the gap between germline ends came to 10 bases. The CDR3 is 15 amino acids. This CDR3 reads CASSVSRAHTGELFF. CDR3 sequence (DNA): TGTGCCAGCAGCGTATCACGGGCGCACACCGGGGAGCTGTTTTTT.

V gene TRBV6-5 combines with J gene TRBJ1-2; TRBD1 might be the D (6 bases). The CDR3 contains 15 residues. Trimming cost V 6 bases and J 0 bases, with 14 bases left between them. The V gene's germline CDR1 is MNHEY and CDR2 SVGAGI. CDR3 nucleotides: TGTGCCAGCAGGGTACAGGGATCCTCTAACTATGGCTACACCTTC. Protein product: CASRVQGSSNYGYTF.

The gene calls are TRBV14 and TRBJ2-7, with D perhaps TRBD2 (6 bases). The germline V gene has CDR1 SGHDN and CDR2 FVKESK. The CDR3 has 11 amino acids. V was shortened by 5 bases and J by 7 bases, with 9 bases between the two germline ends. The chain's CDR3 is CASSSGREQYF. The CDR3 DNA sequence: TGTGCCAGCAGCTCGGGGAGGGAGCAGTACTTC.

This chain connects TRBV3-1 (or the pseudogene TRBV3-2) to TRBJ1-5; D possibly corresponds to TRBD1 (6 bases). The germline V gene encodes CDR1 LGHDT and CDR2 YNNKEL (reference sequence). With 5 bases removed from V and 0 bases from J, the gap between germline ends came to 17 bases. CDR3 length: 17 amino acids. For the CDR3, the DNA is TGTGCCAGCAGCGCTTGGGGGGGCGCGGATAGCAATCAGCCCCAGCATTTT. This encodes CASSAWGGADSNQPQHF.

The chain is built from TRBV11-3 and TRBJ2-7, with D possibly TRBD2 on 6 matching bases. V lost 5 bases, J lost 3 bases, and 8 bases lay in between. Germline loops: CDR1 SGHNT, CDR2 YENEEA. CDR3 length: 12 residues. The chain's CDR3 is CASSPDYYEQYF. The CDR3 DNA reads TGTGCCAGCAGCCCGGACTACTACGAGCAGTACTTC.

The rearrangement joins TRBV11-3 to TRBJ2-7; D possibly corresponds to TRBD2 (6 bases). This CDR3 is 18 amino acids long. V dropped 0 bases and J dropped 2 bases, with 20 bases sitting between them. Germline values: CDR1 SGHNT, CDR2 YENEEA. The CDR3 coding sequence is TGTGCCAGCAGCTTAGACCGGAGAGGCGGCGGGATCGCCTACGAGCAGTACTTC. This gives the protein CASSLDRRGGGIAYEQYF.

This chain links TRBV6-6 with TRBJ2-6; D call uncertain. V was cut by 5 bases and J by 0 bases, with 20 bases left in between. This CDR3 region has 19 residues. Germline V gene data show CDR1 as MNHNY and CDR2 as SVGAGI (reference sequence). As DNA, the CDR3 is TGTGCCAGCAGTCCTTCCCTTCCAAGGTGGAGCTCTGGGGCCAACGTCCTGACTTTC. Protein: CASSPSLPRWSSGANVLTF.